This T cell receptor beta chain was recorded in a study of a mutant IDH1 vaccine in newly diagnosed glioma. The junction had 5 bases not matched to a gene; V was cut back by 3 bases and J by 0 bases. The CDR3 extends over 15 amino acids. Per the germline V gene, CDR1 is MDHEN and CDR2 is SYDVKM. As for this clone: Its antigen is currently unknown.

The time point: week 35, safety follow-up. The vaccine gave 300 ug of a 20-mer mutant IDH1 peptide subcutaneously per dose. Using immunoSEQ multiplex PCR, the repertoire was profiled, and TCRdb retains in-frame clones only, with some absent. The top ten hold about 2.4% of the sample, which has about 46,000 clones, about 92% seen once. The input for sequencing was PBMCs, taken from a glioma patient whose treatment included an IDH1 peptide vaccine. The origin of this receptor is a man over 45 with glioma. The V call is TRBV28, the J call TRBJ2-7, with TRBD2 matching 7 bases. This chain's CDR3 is CASSFYSGDSYEQYF. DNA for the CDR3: TGTGCCAGCAGTTTTTACAGCGGGGACTCCTACGAGCAGTACTTC.